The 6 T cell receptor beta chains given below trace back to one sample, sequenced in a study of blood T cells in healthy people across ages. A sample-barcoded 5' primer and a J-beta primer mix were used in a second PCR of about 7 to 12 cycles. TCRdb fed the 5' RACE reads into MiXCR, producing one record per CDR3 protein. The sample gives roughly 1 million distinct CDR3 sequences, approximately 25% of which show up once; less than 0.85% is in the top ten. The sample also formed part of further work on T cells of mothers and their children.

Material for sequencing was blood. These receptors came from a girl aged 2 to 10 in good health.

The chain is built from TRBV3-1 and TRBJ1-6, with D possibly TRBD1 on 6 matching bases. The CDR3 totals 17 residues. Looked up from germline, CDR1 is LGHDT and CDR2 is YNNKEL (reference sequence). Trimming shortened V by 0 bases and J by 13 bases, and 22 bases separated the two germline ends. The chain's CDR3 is CASSQDLYRAAEWPLHF. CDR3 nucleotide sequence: TGTGCCAGCAGCCAAGATCTATACAGGGCCGCCGAGTGGCCCCTCCACTTT.

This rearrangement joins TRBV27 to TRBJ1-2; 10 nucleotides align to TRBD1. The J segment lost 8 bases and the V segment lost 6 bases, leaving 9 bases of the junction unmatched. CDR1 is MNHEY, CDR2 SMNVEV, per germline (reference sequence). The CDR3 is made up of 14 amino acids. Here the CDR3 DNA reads TGTGCCAGCAGAACCGGAGGACAGGGGGACGGCTACACCTTC. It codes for CASRTGGQGDGYTF.

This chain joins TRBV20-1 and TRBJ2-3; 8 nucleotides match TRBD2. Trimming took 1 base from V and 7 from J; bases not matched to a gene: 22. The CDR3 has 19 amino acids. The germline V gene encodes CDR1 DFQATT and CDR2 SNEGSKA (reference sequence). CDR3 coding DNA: TGCAGTGCTAGAGTTCTGCAGACTAGCGTTGCCCCTAGTGTGAATACGCAGTATTTT. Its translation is CSARVLQTSVAPSVNTQYF.

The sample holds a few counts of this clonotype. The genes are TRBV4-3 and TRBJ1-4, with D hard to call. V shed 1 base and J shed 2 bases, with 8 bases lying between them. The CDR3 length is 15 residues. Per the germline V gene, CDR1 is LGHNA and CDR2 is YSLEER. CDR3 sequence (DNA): TGCGCCAGCAGCCAAGTAACGGCTACTAATGAAAAACTGTTTTTT. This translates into CASSQVTATNEKLFF.

As DNA, the CDR3 is TGTGCCAGCAGCCAAGAAGGGTTTTCTGGAAACACCATATATTTT. Translated, it gives CASSQEGFSGNTIYF. The chain uses TRBV4-2 and TRBJ1-3, with unresolved D. Germline-derived CDR1 and CDR2 are LGHNA and YNFKEQ. The ends were cut back, 0 bases at V and 1 base at J, with 7 bases in the middle. The CDR3 extends over 15 amino acids.

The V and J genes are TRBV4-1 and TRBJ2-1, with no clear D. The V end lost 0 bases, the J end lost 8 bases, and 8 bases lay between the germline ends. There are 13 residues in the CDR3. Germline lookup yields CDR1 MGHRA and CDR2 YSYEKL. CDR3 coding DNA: TGCGCCAGCAGCCAAGAAGTATACGATGAGCAGTTCTTC. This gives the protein CASSQEVYDEQFF.